One sample yielded the 17 T cell receptor beta chains listed below, sequenced in a study of shared clonotypes between healthy human individuals. The method was immunoSEQ multiplex PCR; TCRdb's version includes in-frame clones alone and lacks a portion of them. The table shows about 670,000 clones, with 72% occurring only once. The material sequenced was memory CD4+ T cells sorted from blood. The sample's subset: CD45RA-negative fraction. These receptors came from a woman aged 25 to 39 in good health.

The chain employs TRBV5-1 and TRBJ1-2, with 10 bases identical to TRBD1. The V gene's germline CDR1 is SGHRS and CDR2 YFSETQ. The CDR3 contains 16 residues. V trimming: 0 bases; J trimming: 3 bases; junction bases outside the gene matches: 5. This CDR3 is CASSLEGGTGDYGYTF. For the CDR3, the DNA is TGCGCCAGCAGCTTGGAAGGTGGGACAGGGGACTATGGCTACACCTTC.

The chain joins TRBV6-5 to TRBJ1-1, with 7 bases that match TRBD1. Germline trimming cut 6 bases from V and 0 bases from J; bases unmatched to any gene: 4. This CDR3 is built from 14 residues. Germline V lookup: CDR1 MNHEY, CDR2 SVGAGI. The CDR3 DNA sequence: TGTGCCAGCAGCAGACAGGGAATGAACACTGAAGCTTTCTTT. Its translation: CASSRQGMNTEAFF.

This clone was recorded many times. CDR3 sequence (DNA): TGTGCCAGCAACCCTACCACAGGGTTCTACGAGCAGTACTTC. Its translation is CASNPTTGFYEQYF. This chain connects TRBV28 to TRBJ2-7, with D possibly TRBD1 on 6 matching bases. Germline lookup yields CDR1 MDHEN and CDR2 SYDVKM. V dropped 7 bases and J dropped 3 bases, with 16 bases sitting between them. This CDR3 comprises 14 residues.

Points on this clone: A far larger clone is one nucleotide away, so this likely arose from a read error. At the DNA level, this CDR3 is encoded by other sequences in the same sample as well. The chain is built from TRBV7-2 and TRBJ2-7, with D unclear. V lost 2 bases to trimming and J lost 0 bases, with 8 bases between them. The CDR3 runs to 14 residues. CDR1 and CDR2 from the germline V gene are SGHTA and FQGNSA. CDR3 DNA sequence: TGTGCCAGCAGCTTACAGCGAGACTCCTACGAGCAGTACTTC. Translating it yields CASSLQRDSYEQYF. Looking up the rest from reference TRBV7-2 and TRBJ2-7 gives the full variable domain: GAGVSQSPSNKVTEKGKDVELRCDPISGHTALYWYRQSLGQGLEFLIYFQGNSAPDKSGLPSDRFSAERTGGSVSTLTIQRTQQEDSAVYLCASSLQRDSYEQYFGPGTRLTVT.

The genes are TRBV5-4 and TRBJ1-2; perhaps TRBD1 as D (6 bases). The germline CDR1 and CDR2 sequences are SGHNT and YYREEE (reference sequence). V gave up 3 bases and J gave up 8 bases, with 20 bases separating them. The CDR3 totals 15 residues. The CDR3 nucleotides are TGTGCCAGCAGCTGGTTGGGAGGGACAATGTCAGGCTACACCTTC. Translated, it gives CASSWLGGTMSGYTF.

The chain employs TRBV5-1 and TRBJ2-2, with TRBD2 identical over 8 bases. V trimming: 2 bases; J trimming: 7 bases; junction bases outside the gene matches: 10. This CDR3 has 16 amino acids. Germline V gene data show CDR1 as SGHRS and CDR2 as YFSETQ. The CDR3, as DNA: TGCGCCAGCAGCTTAACGGGACTAGGGACTAACGGGGAGCTGTTTTTT. Its translation is CASSLTGLGTNGELFF.

The chain joins TRBV30 to TRBJ2-5; TRBD1 might be the D (6 bases). CDR1 and CDR2 (germline): GTSNPN, SVGIG (reference sequence). V was shortened by 5 bases and J by 5 bases, with 15 bases between the two germline ends. The CDR3 contains 13 residues. The CDR3 here is CAWRWTAGETQYF. The CDR3 DNA is TGTGCCTGGCGATGGACAGCCGGGGAGACCCAGTACTTC.

The chain couples TRBV9 to TRBJ2-5, with TRBD2 matching 15 bases. CDR1 and CDR2 from the germline V gene are SGDLS and YYNGEE. This CDR3 has 18 residues. V lost 4 bases and J lost 0; bases outside the gene matches: 7. CDR3 loop: CASSTGLAGGTYQETQYF. The CDR3 DNA follows: TGTGCCAGCAGCACCGGACTAGCGGGAGGGACGTACCAAGAGACCCAGTACTTC.

This clone was seen once. The chain employs TRBV7-6 and TRBJ2-3, with D unclear. The germline V and J ends were trimmed by 5 bases and 5 bases, with 17 bases remaining between them. CDR3 size: 15 residues. Germline loops: CDR1 SGHVS, CDR2 FNYEAQ. CDR3 in DNA: TGTGCCAGCAGCCTAACCCAGGAGCGAGGAGATACGCAGTATTTT. This sequence encodes CASSLTQERGDTQYF. The entire variable domain, with the rest obtained from reference TRBV7-6 and TRBJ2-3, is as follows: GAGVSQSPRYKVTKRGQDVALRCDPISGHVSLYWYRQALGQGPEFLTYFNYEAQQDKSGLPNDRFSAERPEGSISTLTIQRTEQRDSAMYRCASSLTQERGDTQYFGPGTRLTVL.

The genes are TRBV2 and TRBJ2-7, with TRBD2 matching 11 bases. The CDR3 spans 14 residues. V dropped 4 bases and J dropped 5; count of bases not matched to a gene: 4. The germline V gene encodes CDR1 SNHLY and CDR2 FYNNEI. The CDR3 here is CASSGGLAVDEQYF. In nucleotides, the CDR3 is TGTGCCAGCAGTGGGGGACTAGCGGTAGACGAGCAGTACTTC.

The chain carries TRBV5-5 and TRBJ2-3, with a possible D match to TRBD2 (6 bases). CDR3 length equals 15 residues. Trimming stripped 0 bases from V and 6 bases from J, with 14 bases between. Germline CDR1 and CDR2: SGHKS and YYEKEE (reference sequence). The CDR3 bases are TGTGCCAGCAGCTTGGTGGCGGGGTCTGGGGATACGCAGTATTTT. Its protein is CASSLVAGSGDTQYF.

The chain links TRBV5-8 to TRBJ2-7; a possible D gene is TRBD2 (6 bases). Germline V CDR1 and CDR2: SGHTS, YDEGEE. CDR3 length equals 14 residues. Trimming removed 6 bases at V and 3 bases at J, with 16 bases between. Here the CDR3 DNA reads TGTGCCAGCACCCGGGGGTGGCAATTCTACGAGCAGTACTTC. Translated, it gives CASTRGWQFYEQYF.

By frequency in the sample, this clone is medium-sized. The chain carries TRBV11-3 and TRBJ2-2; D is possibly TRBD1 (5 bases). The CDR3 runs 13 residues. Looked up from germline, CDR1 is SGHNT and CDR2 is YENEEA. V was cut by 3 bases and J by 6 bases, with 8 bases left in between. CDR3 nucleotide sequence: TGTGCCAGCAGCTTCAGGGATCCCGGGGAGCTGTTTTTT. It encodes CASSFRDPGELFF.

This sequence joins TRBV30 and TRBJ2-1; the D gene could be TRBD1 or TRBD2 (5 bases each). Germline values: CDR1 GTSNPN, CDR2 SVGIG (reference sequence). CDR3 length equals 13 residues. The ends were cut back, 7 bases at V and 7 bases at J, with 17 bases in the middle. The CDR3 sequence: CAFTGGLRNEQFF. DNA for the CDR3: TGTGCCTTCACAGGAGGCCTAAGGAATGAGCAGTTCTTC.

The J gene is TRBJ1-1, the V gene TRBV19; D ambiguous. The germline CDR1 and CDR2 sequences are LNHDA and SQIVND (reference sequence). V was trimmed by 9 bases and J by 0 bases, leaving 14 bases between them. The CDR3 is 14 amino acids. CDR3 sequence reads: CARRKVRVNTEAFF. As DNA, the CDR3 is TGTGCCAGGAGAAAGGTCCGGGTGAACACTGAAGCTTTCTTT.

The chain combines TRBV5-4 with TRBJ2-7, with TRBD2 as a possible D gene (7 bases). The CDR3 is 15 amino acids. Trimming took off 2 bases at V and 5 bases at J, with 17 bases between the two ends. Germline loops: CDR1 SGHNT, CDR2 YYREEE (reference sequence). The CDR3 loop is CASSFGGGPGDEQYF. The CDR3 DNA follows: TGTGCCAGCAGCTTTGGCGGGGGCCCCGGAGACGAGCAGTACTTC.

The J gene is TRBJ2-7, the V gene TRBV30; D uncertain. There are 14 residues in the CDR3. Germline loops: CDR1 GTSNPN, CDR2 SVGIG (reference sequence). The V gene lost 4 bases and the J gene lost 2 bases, with 15 bases spanning the gap. The CDR3 DNA reads as TGTGCCTGGACAAAAGGACGGAATACCTACGAGCAGTACTTC. It specifies CAWTKGRNTYEQYF.